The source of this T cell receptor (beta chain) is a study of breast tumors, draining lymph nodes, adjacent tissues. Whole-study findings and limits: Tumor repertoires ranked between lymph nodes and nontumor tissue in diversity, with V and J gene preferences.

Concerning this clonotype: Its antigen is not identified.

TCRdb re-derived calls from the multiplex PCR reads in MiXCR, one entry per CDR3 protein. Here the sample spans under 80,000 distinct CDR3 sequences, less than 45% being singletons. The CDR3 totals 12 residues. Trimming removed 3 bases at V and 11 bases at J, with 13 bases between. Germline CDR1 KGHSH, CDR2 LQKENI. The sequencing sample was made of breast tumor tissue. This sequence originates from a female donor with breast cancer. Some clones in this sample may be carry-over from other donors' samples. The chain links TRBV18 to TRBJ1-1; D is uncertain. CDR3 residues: CASSPQQDLAFF. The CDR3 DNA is TGTGCCAGCTCACCCCAACAAGATCTGGCTTTCTTT.